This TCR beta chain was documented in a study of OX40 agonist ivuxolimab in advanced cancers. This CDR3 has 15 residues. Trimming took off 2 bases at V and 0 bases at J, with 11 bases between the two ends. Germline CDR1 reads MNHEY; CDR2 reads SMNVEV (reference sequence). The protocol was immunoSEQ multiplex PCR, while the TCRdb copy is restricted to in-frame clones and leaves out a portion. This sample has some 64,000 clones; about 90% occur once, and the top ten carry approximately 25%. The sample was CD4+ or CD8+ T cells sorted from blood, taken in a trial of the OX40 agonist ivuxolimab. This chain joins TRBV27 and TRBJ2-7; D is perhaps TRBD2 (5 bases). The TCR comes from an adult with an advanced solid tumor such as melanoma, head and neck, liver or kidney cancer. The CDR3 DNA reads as TGTGCCAGCAGTTTAATTGCGGGTAACTCCTACGAGCAGTACTTC. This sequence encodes CASSLIAGNSYEQYF.